This note documents a single TCR beta chain sequence. Its antigen remains unidentified. The V gene lost 2 bases and the J gene lost 3 bases, with 7 bases spanning the gap. CDR1 and CDR2 from the germline V gene are SEHNR and FQNEAQ (reference sequence). The CDR3 contains 13 residues. This entry is derived from a study of CD8 T cells in ankylosing spondylitis. Study-level results: Blood of patients with ankylosing spondylitis appeared to be characterized by a TCR beta motif of eight or nine highly homologous variants. Disease-linked clones reportedly showed significant enrichment in matched ankylosing spondylitis synovial fluid.

MiXCR was run by TCRdb on the 5' RACE reads, yielding one entry per CDR3 protein. This sample yields fewer than 400,000 distinct CDR3 sequences, of which more than 20% are seen a single time; about 17% belongs to the top ten. Sequencing was carried out using blood, either unsorted or a sorted T cell fraction (not recorded which). The sequence derives from a male donor with ankylosing spondylitis. The J gene is TRBJ1-1, the V gene TRBV7-9; D is uncertain. The DNA of the CDR3 is TGTGCCAGCAGCTTATATGGGGACACTGAAGCTTTCTTT. It specifies CASSLYGDTEAFF. Looking up the rest from reference TRBV7-9 and TRBJ1-1 gives the full variable domain: DTGVSQNPRHKITKRGQNVTFRCDPISEHNRLYWYRQTLGQGPEFLTYFQNEAQLEKSRLLSDRFSAERPKGSFSTLEIQRTEQGDSAMYLCASSLYGDTEAFFGQGTRLTVV.